Below are 2 T cell receptor beta chains sequenced from a single sample in a study of regulatory dendritic cells for organ transplantation. Their cognate antigens are unknown. Some clones are missing from TCRdb's copy, which holds only in-frame ones; the method was immunoSEQ multiplex PCR. The table lists under 15,000 clones, about four fifths of them singletons, with about 1% in the top ten. Sorted subsets were CFSE-labeled and cultured four to six days with allogeneic dendritic cells. Material for sequencing was naive CD8+ T cells from blood cultured with regulatory dendritic cells. Subset described: CD45RA+ naive T cells. The receptors derive from a human donor in good health.

This chain's CDR3 is CASSWGRWNEQYF. CDR3 DNA sequence: TGTGCCAGCAGCTGGGGCCGGTGGAACGAGCAGTACTTC. The chain carries TRBV5-6 and TRBJ2-7; tentative D call: TRBD1 (5 bases). Germline-derived CDR1 and CDR2 are SGHDT and YYEEEE. V lost 3 bases and J 5 bases, leaving 12 bases between the germline ends. This CDR3 has 13 residues.

The CDR3 DNA reads TGTGCCAGCAGTCTAGGGGGTTCGAGTGAAGCTTTCTTT. It yields the protein CASSLGGSSEAFF. The chain carries TRBV6-5 and TRBJ1-1; D possibly corresponds to TRBD1 (6 bases). V lost 5 bases to trimming and J lost 7 bases, with 14 bases between them. The CDR3 is made up of 13 amino acids. Per the germline V gene, CDR1 is MNHEY and CDR2 is SVGAGI.